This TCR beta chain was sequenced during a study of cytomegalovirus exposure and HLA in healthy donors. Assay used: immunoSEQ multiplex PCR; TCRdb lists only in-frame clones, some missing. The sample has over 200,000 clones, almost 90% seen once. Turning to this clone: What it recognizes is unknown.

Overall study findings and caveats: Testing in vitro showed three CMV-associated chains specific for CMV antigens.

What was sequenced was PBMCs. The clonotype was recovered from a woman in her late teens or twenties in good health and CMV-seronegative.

The CDR3 nucleotides are TGTGCCAGTACTGATAAGGGACAGGGAGGCGAGCAGTACTTC. Encoded protein: CASTDKGQGGEQYF. The chain couples TRBV7-9 to TRBJ2-7; 9 bases are a match to TRBD1. Unmatched junction bases numbered 12, after V lost 9 bases and J lost 6 bases. This CDR3 is built from 14 residues. Germline V gene data show CDR1 as SEHNR and CDR2 as FQNEAQ (reference sequence). The whole variable domain, remainder taken from reference TRBV7-9 and TRBJ2-7, is DTGVSQNPRHKITKRGQNVTFRCDPISEHNRLYWYRQTLGQGPEFLTYFQNEAQLEKSRLLSDRFSAERPKGSFSTLEIQRTEQGDSAMYLCASTDKGQGGEQYFGPGTRLTVT.